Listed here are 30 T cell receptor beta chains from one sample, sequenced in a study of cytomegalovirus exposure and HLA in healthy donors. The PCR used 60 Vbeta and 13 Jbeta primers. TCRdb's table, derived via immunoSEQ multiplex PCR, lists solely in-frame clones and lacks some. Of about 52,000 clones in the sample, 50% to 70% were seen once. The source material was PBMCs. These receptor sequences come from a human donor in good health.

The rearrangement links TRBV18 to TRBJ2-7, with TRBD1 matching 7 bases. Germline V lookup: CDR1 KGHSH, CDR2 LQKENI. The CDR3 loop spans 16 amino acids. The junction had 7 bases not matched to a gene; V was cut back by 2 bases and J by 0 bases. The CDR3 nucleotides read TGTGCCAGCTCACCAAGTTCTACAGGGGTCTCCTACGAGCAGTACTTC. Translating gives CASSPSSTGVSYEQYF.

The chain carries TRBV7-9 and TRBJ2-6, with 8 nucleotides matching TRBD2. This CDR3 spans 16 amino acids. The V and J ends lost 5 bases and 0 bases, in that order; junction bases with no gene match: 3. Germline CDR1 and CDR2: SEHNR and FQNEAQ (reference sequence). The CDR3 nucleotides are TGTGCCAGCAGCCACGGGGGGGACTCTGGGGCCAACGTCCTGACTTTC. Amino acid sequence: CASSHGGDSGANVLTF.

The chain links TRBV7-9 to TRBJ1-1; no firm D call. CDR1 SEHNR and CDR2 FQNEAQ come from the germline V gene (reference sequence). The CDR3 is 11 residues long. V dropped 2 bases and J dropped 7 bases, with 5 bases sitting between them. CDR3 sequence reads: CASSLRSEAFF. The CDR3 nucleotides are TGTGCCAGCAGCTTACGCAGTGAAGCTTTCTTT.

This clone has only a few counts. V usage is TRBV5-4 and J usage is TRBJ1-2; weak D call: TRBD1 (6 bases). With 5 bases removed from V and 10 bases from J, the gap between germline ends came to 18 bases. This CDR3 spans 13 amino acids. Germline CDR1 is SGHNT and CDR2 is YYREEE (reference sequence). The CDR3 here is CASSRTASIFYTF. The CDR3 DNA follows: TGTGCCAGCAGTCGGACAGCCTCTATCTTCTACACCTTC.

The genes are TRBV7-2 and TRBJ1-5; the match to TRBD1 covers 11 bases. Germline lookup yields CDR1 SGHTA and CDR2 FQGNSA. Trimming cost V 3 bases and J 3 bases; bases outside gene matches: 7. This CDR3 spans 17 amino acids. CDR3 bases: TGTGCCAGCAGCTTTCGGACAGGGGGCACGATCAATCAGCCCCAGCATTTT. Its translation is CASSFRTGGTINQPQHF.

The CDR3 spells CASSPLTLNTEAFF. CDR3 in DNA: TGTGCCAGCAGTCCCCTGACTCTGAACACTGAAGCTTTCTTT. The gene calls are TRBV6-1 and TRBJ1-1; D is unclear. Trimming took 5 bases from V and 0 from J, leaving 10 bases between them. Per the germline V gene, CDR1 is MNHNS and CDR2 is SASEGT. The CDR3 runs 14 residues.

Here the CDR3 DNA reads TGTGCTAGTGGTGCGACAGGGGGCTCTGGAAACACCATATATTTT. Its translation: CASGATGGSGNTIYF. The V gene is TRBV12-5, the J gene TRBJ1-3; 9 positions match TRBD1. Unmatched junction bases numbered 2, after V lost 5 bases and J lost 0 bases. The CDR3 consists of 15 residues. CDR1 and CDR2 (germline): LGHNT, FRNRAP.

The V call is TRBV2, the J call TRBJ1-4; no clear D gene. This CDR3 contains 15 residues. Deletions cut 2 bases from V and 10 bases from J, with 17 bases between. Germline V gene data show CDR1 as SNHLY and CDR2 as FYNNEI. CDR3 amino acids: CASSERPGGYGKLFF. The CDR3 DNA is TGTGCCAGCAGTGAACGACCCGGCGGCTATGGAAAACTGTTTTTT.

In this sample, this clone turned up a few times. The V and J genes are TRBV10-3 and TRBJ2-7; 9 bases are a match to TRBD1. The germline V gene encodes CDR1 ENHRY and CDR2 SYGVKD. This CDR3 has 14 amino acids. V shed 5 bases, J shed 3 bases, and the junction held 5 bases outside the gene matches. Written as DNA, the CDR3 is TGTGCCATCAGTTCCGGGACAGGGTACTACGAGCAGTACTTC. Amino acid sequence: CAISSGTGYYEQYF.

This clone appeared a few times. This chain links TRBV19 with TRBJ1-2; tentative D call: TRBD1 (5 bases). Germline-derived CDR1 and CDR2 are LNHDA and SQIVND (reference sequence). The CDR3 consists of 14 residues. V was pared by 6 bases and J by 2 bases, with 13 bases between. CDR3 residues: CASSLRTGNYGYTF. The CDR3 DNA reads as TGTGCCAGTAGCCTCCGTACAGGAAACTATGGCTACACCTTC.

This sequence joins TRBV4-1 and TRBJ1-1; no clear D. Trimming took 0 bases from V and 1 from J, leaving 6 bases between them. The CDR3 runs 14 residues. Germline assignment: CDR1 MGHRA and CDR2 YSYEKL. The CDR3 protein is CASSQERSNTEAFF. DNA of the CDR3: TGCGCCAGCAGCCAAGAACGGTCGAACACTGAAGCTTTCTTT.

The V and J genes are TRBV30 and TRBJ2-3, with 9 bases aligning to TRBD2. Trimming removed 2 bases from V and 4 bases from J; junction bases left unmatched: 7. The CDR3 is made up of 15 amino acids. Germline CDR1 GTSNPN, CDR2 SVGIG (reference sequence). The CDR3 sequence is CAWSRGSGGSDTQYF. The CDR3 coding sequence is TGTGCCTGGAGTCGTGGTAGCGGGGGCTCAGATACGCAGTATTTT.

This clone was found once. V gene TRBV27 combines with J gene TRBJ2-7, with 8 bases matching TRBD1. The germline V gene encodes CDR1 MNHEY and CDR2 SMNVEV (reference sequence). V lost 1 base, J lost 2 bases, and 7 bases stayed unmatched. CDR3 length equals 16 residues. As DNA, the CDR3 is TGTGCCAGCAGTTTATTACAGGGGGAGCTCACCTACGAGCAGTACTTC. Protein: CASSLLQGELTYEQYF.

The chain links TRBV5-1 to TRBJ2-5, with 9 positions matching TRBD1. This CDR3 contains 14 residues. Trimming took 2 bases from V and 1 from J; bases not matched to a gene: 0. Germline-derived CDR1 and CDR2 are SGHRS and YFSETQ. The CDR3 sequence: CASSLQGAQETQYF. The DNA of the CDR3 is TGCGCCAGCAGCTTACAGGGGGCCCAAGAGACCCAGTACTTC.

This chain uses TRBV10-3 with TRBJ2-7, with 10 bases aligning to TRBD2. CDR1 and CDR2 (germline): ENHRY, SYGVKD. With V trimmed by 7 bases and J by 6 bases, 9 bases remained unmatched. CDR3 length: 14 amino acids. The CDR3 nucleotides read TGTGCCATCATGGAGCGGGGGGGCCGAAGCGAGCAGTACTTC. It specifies CAIMERGGRSEQYF.

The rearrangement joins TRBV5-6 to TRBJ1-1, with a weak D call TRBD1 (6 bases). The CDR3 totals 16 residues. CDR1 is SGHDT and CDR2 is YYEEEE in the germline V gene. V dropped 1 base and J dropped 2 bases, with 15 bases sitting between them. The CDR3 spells CASSLSRTGRNTEAFF. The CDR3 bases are TGTGCCAGCAGCTTGAGTCGAACAGGGCGCAACACTGAAGCTTTCTTT. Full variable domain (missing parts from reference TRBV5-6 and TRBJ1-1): DAGVTQSPTHLIKTRGQQVTLRCSPKSGHDTVSWYQQALGQGPQFIFQYYEEEERQRGNFPDRFSGHQFPNYSSELNVNALLLGDSALYLCASSLSRTGRNTEAFFGQGTRLTVV.

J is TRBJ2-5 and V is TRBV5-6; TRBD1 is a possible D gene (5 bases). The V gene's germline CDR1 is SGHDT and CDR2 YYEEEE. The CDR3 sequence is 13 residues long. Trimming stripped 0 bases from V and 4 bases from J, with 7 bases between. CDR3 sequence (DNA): TGTGCCAGCAGCTTGGCAGGGCCAGAGACCCAGTACTTC. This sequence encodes CASSLAGPETQYF.

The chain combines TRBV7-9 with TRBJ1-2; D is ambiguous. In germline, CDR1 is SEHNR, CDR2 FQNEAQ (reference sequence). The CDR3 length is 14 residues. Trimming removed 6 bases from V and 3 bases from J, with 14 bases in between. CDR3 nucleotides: TGTGCCAGCAGGGTTTTGGGCTCTTACTATGGCTACACCTTC. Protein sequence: CASRVLGSYYGYTF. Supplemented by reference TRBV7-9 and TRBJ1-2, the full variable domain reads DTGVSQNPRHKITKRGQNVTFRCDPISEHNRLYWYRQTLGQGPEFLTYFQNEAQLEKSRLLSDRFSAERPKGSFSTLEIQRTEQGDSAMYLCASRVLGSYYGYTFGSGTRLTVV.

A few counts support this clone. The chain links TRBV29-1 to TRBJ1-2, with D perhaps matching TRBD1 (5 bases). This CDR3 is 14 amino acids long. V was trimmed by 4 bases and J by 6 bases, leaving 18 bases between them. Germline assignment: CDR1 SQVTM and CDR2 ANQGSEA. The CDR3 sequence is CSVALRTSWDGYTF. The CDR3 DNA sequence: TGCAGCGTTGCACTCCGGACATCTTGGGATGGCTACACCTTC.

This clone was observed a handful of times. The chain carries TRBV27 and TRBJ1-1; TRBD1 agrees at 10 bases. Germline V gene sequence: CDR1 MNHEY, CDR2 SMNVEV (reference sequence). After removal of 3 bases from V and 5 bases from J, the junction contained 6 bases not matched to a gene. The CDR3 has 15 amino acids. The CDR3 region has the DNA TGTGCCAGCAGTTTCCAGACAGGGGGCGGTACTGAAGCTTTCTTT. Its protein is CASSFQTGGGTEAFF.

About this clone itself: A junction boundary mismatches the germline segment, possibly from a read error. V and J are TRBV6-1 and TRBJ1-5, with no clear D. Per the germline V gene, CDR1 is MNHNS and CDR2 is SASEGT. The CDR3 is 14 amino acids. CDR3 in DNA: TGTGCCAGCAGGCTCATAAGTAGCGATCAGCCCCAGCATTTT. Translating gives CASRLISSDQPQHF.

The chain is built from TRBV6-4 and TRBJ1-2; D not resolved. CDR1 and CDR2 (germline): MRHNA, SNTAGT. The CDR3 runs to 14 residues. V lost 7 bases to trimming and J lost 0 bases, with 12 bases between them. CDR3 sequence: CASTSSGPNYGYTF. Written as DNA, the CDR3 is TGTGCCAGCACCTCGAGCGGCCCTAACTATGGCTACACCTTC.

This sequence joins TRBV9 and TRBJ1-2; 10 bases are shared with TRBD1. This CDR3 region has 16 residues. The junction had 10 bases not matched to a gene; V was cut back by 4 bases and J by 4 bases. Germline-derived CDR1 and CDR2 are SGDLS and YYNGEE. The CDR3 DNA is TGTGCCAGCAGCCCTCACCGGGGACAGGGGACCTATGGCTACACCTTC. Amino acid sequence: CASSPHRGQGTYGYTF.

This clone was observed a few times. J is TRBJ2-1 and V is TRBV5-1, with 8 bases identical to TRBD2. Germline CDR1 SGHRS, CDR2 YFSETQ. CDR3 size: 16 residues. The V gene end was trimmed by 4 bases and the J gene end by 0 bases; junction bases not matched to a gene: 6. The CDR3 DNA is TGCGCCAGCAGCGCCGCCGGGACTAGCTCCTACAATGAGCAGTTCTTC. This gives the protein CASSAAGTSSYNEQFF.

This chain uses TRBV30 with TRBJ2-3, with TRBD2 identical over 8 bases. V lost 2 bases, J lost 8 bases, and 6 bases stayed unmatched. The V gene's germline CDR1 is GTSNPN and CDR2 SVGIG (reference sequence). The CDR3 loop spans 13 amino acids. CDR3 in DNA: TGTGCCTGGAGTCCCGGGGGGGTCGGTACGCAGTATTTT. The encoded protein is CAWSPGGVGTQYF.

The CDR3 protein is CSCGDHSNQPQHF. The CDR3 nucleotides are TGCAGCTGCGGGGACCATAGCAATCAGCCCCAGCATTTT. The rearrangement uses TRBV29-1 and TRBJ1-5; D possibly corresponds to TRBD1 (5 bases). V was trimmed by 8 bases and J by 0 bases, leaving 11 bases between them. Per germline, CDR1 SQVTM and CDR2 ANQGSEA. The CDR3 extends over 13 amino acids. The variable domain in full, with the rest retrieved from reference TRBV29-1 and TRBJ1-5, is SAVISQKPSRDICQRGTSLTIQCQVDSQVTMMFWYRQQPGQSLTLIATANQGSEATYESGFVIDKFPISRPNLTFSTLTVSNMSPEDSSIYLCSCGDHSNQPQHFGDGTRLSIL.

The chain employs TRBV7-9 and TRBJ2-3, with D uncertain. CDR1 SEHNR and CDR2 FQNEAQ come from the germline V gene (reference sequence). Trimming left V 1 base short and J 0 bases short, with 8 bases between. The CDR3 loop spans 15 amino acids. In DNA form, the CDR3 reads TGTGCCAGCAGCTTAGTGGTGGGCAGCACAGATACGCAGTATTTT. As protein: CASSLVVGSTDTQYF.

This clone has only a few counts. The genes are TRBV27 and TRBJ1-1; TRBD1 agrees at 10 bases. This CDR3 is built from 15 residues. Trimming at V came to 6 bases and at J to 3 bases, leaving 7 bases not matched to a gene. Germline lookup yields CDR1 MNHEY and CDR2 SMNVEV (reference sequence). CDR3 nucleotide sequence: TGTGCCAGCAGCCCTTGGACAGGGGGAGACACTGAAGCTTTCTTT. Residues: CASSPWTGGDTEAFF.

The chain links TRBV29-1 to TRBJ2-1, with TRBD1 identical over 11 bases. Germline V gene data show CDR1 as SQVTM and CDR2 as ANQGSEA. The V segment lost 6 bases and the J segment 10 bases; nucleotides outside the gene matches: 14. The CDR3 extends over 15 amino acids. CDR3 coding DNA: TGCAGCGTCCTGAATGAGGGACAGGGGGTTCCGGAGCAGTTCTTC. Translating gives CSVLNEGQGVPEQFF.

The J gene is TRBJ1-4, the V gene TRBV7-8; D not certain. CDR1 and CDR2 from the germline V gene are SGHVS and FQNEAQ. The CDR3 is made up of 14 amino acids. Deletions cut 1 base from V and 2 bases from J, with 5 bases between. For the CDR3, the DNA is TGTGCCAGCAGCTTAGTGGAGACTAATGAAAAACTGTTTTTT. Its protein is CASSLVETNEKLFF.